This is a list of T cell receptor beta chains from one sample in a study of T cell responses to AZD1222 COVID-19 vaccine. TCRdb's table, derived via immunoSEQ multiplex PCR, lists solely in-frame clones and lacks some. Among 95,000 to 150,000 clones listed, roughly nine tenths were seen once. Sequences were derived from peripheral blood, sampled on day 0 of AZD1222 vaccination. The receptors here all came from an adult in good health. CDR3s include the opening cysteine and the closing phenylalanine or tryptophan. Each record gives: CDR3 protein, CDR3 DNA, D gene, clone size, J gene, V gene. D genes are given only for firm matches. Size is omitted from some rows. Given values are once, few, many or a class for expanded clones.

CASRVDRSASAFF,TGTGCCAGCAGGGTAGACAGGTCCGCGTCGGCTTTCTTT,.,.,TRBJ1-1,TRBV6-5
CASSLGAPLGRRYYEQYF,TGTGCCAGCAGCTTGGGAGCACCCTTGGGGAGACGCTACTACGAGCAGTACTTC,.,.,TRBJ2-7,TRBV5-5
CASSSGQGHQPQHF,TGTGCCAGCAGCTCGGGACAGGGTCATCAGCCCCAGCATTTT,TRBD1,.,TRBJ1-5,TRBV6-5
CASSLRLAELFF,TGTGCCAGCAGCCTAAGACTAGCGGAGCTGTTTTTT,TRBD2,.,TRBJ2-2,TRBV11-2
CASSYRTGAAFFTEAFF,TGTGCCAGCAGTTACAGGACAGGGGCCGCATTTTTCACTGAAGCTTTCTTT,TRBD1,.,TRBJ1-1,TRBV6-2/TRBV6-3
CASTGPGTEAFF,TGTGCCAGCACAGGGCCTGGCACTGAAGCTTTCTTT,.,.,TRBJ1-1,TRBV28
CASSYSSGGRGYTF,TGTGCCAGCAGTTACTCGTCGGGAGGCCGGGGCTACACCTTC,.,.,TRBJ1-2,TRBV6-2/TRBV6-3
CASSDSGQGGSPLHF,TGTGCCAGCAGTGACTCCGGACAGGGAGGTTCACCCCTCCACTTT,TRBD1,.,TRBJ1-6,TRBV6-4
CASSYRGAYEQYF,TGTGCCAGCAGTTACCGGGGGGCCTACGAGCAGTACTTC,TRBD2,.,TRBJ2-7,TRBV6-2/TRBV6-3
CASTLRQGSYEQYF,TGTGCCAGCACCCTTCGACAGGGAAGCTACGAGCAGTACTTC,TRBD1,.,TRBJ2-7,TRBV3-1/TRBV3-2
CASSFDRGPGQPQHF,TGTGCCAGCAGTTTCGACAGGGGGCCAGGACAGCCCCAGCATTTT,TRBD1,few,TRBJ1-5,TRBV28
CASSPDSPFEAFF,TGTGCCAGCAGCCCGGACAGTCCATTTGAAGCTTTCTTT,.,.,TRBJ1-1,TRBV7-8
CASSYGSPGSYEQYF,TGTGCCAGCAGTTACGGATCCCCCGGGTCCTACGAGCAGTACTTC,.,few,TRBJ2-7,TRBV6-5
CASSLDGPSGANVLTF,TGCGCCAGCAGCTTGGACGGGCCCTCTGGGGCCAACGTCCTGACTTTC,.,.,TRBJ2-6,TRBV5-1
CASSYLGNTEAFF,TGTGCCAGCAGTTACCTCGGGAACACTGAAGCTTTCTTT,.,.,TRBJ1-1,TRBV6-5
CASSGGIHTQYF,TGTGCCAGCAGCGGGGGGATCCATACGCAGTATTTT,.,.,TRBJ2-3,TRBV11-2
CASSHSEKDEQFF,TGTGCCAGCAGCCACTCAGAGAAGGATGAGCAGTTCTTC,.,.,TRBJ2-1,TRBV6-2/TRBV6-3
CSSGSSYNEQFF,TGCAGCAGCGGGAGCTCCTACAATGAGCAGTTCTTC,TRBD2,.,TRBJ2-1,TRBV29-1
CASSRGETQYF,TGTGCCAGCAGTCGGGGGGAGACCCAGTACTTC,.,.,TRBJ2-5,TRBV9
CATSRDPSREKLFF,TGTGCCACCAGCAGAGATCCCAGTAGGGAAAAACTGTTTTTT,.,.,TRBJ1-4,TRBV15
CASSFGPLGSTNTEAFF,TGTGCCAGCAGCTTCGGGCCCCTGGGCAGTACGAACACTGAAGCTTTCTTT,.,.,TRBJ1-1,TRBV7-3
CARGAGGGAPDTQYF,TGTGCCAGAGGAGCCGGCGGGGGGGCCCCAGATACGCAGTATTTT,.,.,TRBJ2-3,TRBV21-1
CASSPPRTGRQMASWDEQFF,TGTGCCAGCAGCCCCCCCCGGACAGGGCGGCAAATGGCCTCTTGGGATGAGCAGTTCTTC,TRBD1,.,TRBJ2-1,TRBV6-6
CASSLGREDTEAFF,TGCGCCAGCAGCTTGGGGAGGGAAGACACTGAAGCTTTCTTT,.,.,TRBJ1-1,TRBV5-1
CASSYRVDTGELFF,TGTGCCAGCAGTTACAGGGTCGACACCGGGGAGCTGTTTTTT,.,.,TRBJ2-2,TRBV6-2/TRBV6-3
CASSVAGTNEQFF,TGTGCCAGCAGCGTAGCAGGGACTAATGAGCAGTTCTTC,.,.,TRBJ2-1,TRBV9
CASSLGGGNTEAFF,TGTGCCAGCAGCTTGGGAGGGGGGAACACTGAAGCTTTCTTT,.,.,TRBJ1-1,TRBV5-6